The rows below give T cell receptor beta chains drawn from one sample of a study of T cells in Graves' hyperthyroidism and ophthalmopathy. TCRdb passed the multiplex PCR reads through MiXCR, listing each CDR3 protein once. The table lists about 710,000 distinct CDR3 sequences, roughly 15% of them singletons. Sequencing was carried out using blood. These receptors were taken from a man aged 18 to 35 with Graves' hyperthyroidism. Each CDR3 is given with its conserved first and last residue. D genes are given only for firm matches. Expanded clones get a size class; other rows say once, few or many, or leave the size out.

j_call v_call d_call clone_size cdr3_nt cdr3_aa
TRBJ2-7 TRBV5-1 TRBD2 few TGCGCCAGCAGCGTACGGACTAGCGTCGCCGAGCAGTACTTC CASSVRTSVAEQYF
TRBJ2-3 TRBV2 TRBD2 many TGTGCCAGCAGTGGCGGGGGAAGCCTACTAGCGGGCCTCACAGATACGCAGTATTTT CASSGGGSLLAGLTDTQYF
TRBJ2-3 TRBV18 NA NA TGTGCCAGCTCACCACCGCCGCGGATTCACACAGATACGCAGTATTTT CASSPPPRIHTDTQYF
TRBJ1-1 TRBV6-5 NA NA TGTGCCAGCAGTTACTCCCCGGGGGACACTGAAGCTTTCTTT CASSYSPGDTEAFF
TRBJ2-2 TRBV28 TRBD1 many TGTGCCAGCAGTCCCACAGGGGTGTTGGCCGGGGAGCTGTTTTTT CASSPTGVLAGELFF
TRBJ2-2 TRBV28 NA many TGTGCCAGCAGTTTCGTGGGGGTCGGGGAGCTGTTTTTT CASSFVGVGELFF
TRBJ2-2 TRBV5-5 TRBD1 NA TGTGCCAGCAGCGGGACAGGGGCGCGGACCGGGGAGCTGTTTTTT CASSGTGARTGELFF
TRBJ2-3 TRBV27 NA many TGTGCCAGCACCCAAGGGGCGGGGACAGATACGCAGTATTTT CASTQGAGTDTQYF
TRBJ2-5 TRBV2 NA few TGTGCCAGCAGTGAAAATGGAAGAAGGGAGACCCAGTACTTC CASSENGRRETQYF
TRBJ2-1 TRBV28 TRBD2 few TGTGCCAGCAGTTTTATAGCGGGGAACAATGAGCAGTTCTTC CASSFIAGNNEQFF
TRBJ2-2 TRBV11-2 TRBD2 NA TGTGCCAGCAGCTTATATTCAAGCGGGGCTAACACCGGGGAGCTGTTTTTT CASSLYSSGANTGELFF
TRBJ1-4 TRBV18 NA many TGTGCCAGCTCACGTACGGTTAATGAAAAACTGTTTTTT CASSRTVNEKLFF
TRBJ1-2 TRBV5-6 TRBD1 NA TGTGCCAGCAGCATGGACAGGGGGCGGTATGGCTACACCTTC CASSMDRGRYGYTF
TRBJ2-7 TRBV2 TRBD1 NA TGTGCCAGCAGTAAGGACAGGGGGTACTACGAGCAGTGCTTC CASSKDRGYYEQCF
TRBJ2-3 TRBV20-1 TRBD1 NA TGCAGTGCTAGACCCATCCCGGGACAGGGGGCCACAGATACGCAGTATTTT CSARPIPGQGATDTQYF
TRBJ2-1 TRBV11-3 TRBD2 many TGTGCCAGCTCCGCCTCGGGAGGGGGGGACAATGAGCAGTTCTTC CASSASGGGDNEQFF
TRBJ2-7 TRBV10-2 NA once TGCGCCAGCAGTGATTCCTTAGACAGTCTCTCCTACGAGCAGTACTTC CASSDSLDSLSYEQYF
TRBJ2-4 TRBV20-1 NA NA TGCAGTGCCCCGGAAGTTCAAAACATTCAGTACTTC CSAPEVQNIQYF
TRBJ2-7 TRBV3-1 TRBD2 many TGTGCCAGCAGCCGGGGAGCGGGAGGATACGAGCAGTACTTC CASSRGAGGYEQYF
TRBJ2-3 TRBV7-2 NA few TGTGCCAGCAGCCCCCGGACTACCGAGGAGTATTTT CASSPRTTEEYF
TRBJ2-1 TRBV6-6 TRBD1 few TGTGCCAGCAGTTACGGGACAGGTTCTAATGAGCAGTTCTTC CASSYGTGSNEQFF
TRBJ1-5 TRBV10-3 NA NA TGTGCCATCAGTGATAACCGGGGTCAGCCCCAGCATTTT CAISDNRGQPQHF
TRBJ1-1 TRBV29-1 NA few TGCAGCGTTGTTTGGGCCGAAGCTTTCTTT CSVVWAEAFF
TRBJ2-1 TRBV6-4 TRBD2 few TGTGCCAGCAGTGAGGCTAGCGGGTCCCACAATGAGCAGTTCTTC CASSEASGSHNEQFF
TRBJ2-7 TRBV10-3 TRBD1 NA TGTGCCATCAGTGGTGGACAGGCCTACGAGCAGTACTTC CAISGGQAYEQYF
TRBJ2-7 TRBV12-3/TRBV12-4 NA NA TGTGCCAGCAGTTCCTGGGGTCCGAGGGGCTACGAGCAGTACTTC CASSSWGPRGYEQYF
TRBJ2-7 TRBV7-2 NA many TGTGCCAGCAGCCATGACCGGAGGCTGGGCGAGCAGTACTTC CASSHDRRLGEQYF
TRBJ1-4 TRBV30 NA many TGTGCCTGGAGTCCGTTGGGCGGCGAAAAACTGTTTTTT CAWSPLGGEKLFF
TRBJ2-2 TRBV11-2 TRBD2 NA TGTGCCAGCAGCAAGCGACTAGCGGGAGGGCCTAGGGAGCTGTTTTTT CASSKRLAGGPRELFF
TRBJ2-1 TRBV6-1 TRBD1 many TGTGCCAGCAGCGTTGACAGGGGGGCCTACAATGAGCAGTTCTTC CASSVDRGAYNEQFF
TRBJ2-7 TRBV5-6 TRBD1 NA TGTGCCAGCAGCTTGGGGACAGGCCTCAGGGACGAGCAGTACTTC CASSLGTGLRDEQYF
TRBJ2-1 TRBV7-9 TRBD1 NA TGTGCCAGCAGCTCACAACACGGACAGGGGGCGTTTTCCAATGAGCAGTTCTTC CASSSQHGQGAFSNEQFF
TRBJ2-3 TRBV5-5 TRBD2 many TGTGCCAGCACCCTTCTCGGGGTAGCGGGAGTTAGGGGCACAGATACGCAGTATTTT CASTLLGVAGVRGTDTQYF
TRBJ1-5 TRBV6-1 NA many TGTGCCAGCAGTGAAAGAGGGAATCAGCCCCAGCATTTT CASSERGNQPQHF
TRBJ2-3 TRBV5-1 TRBD1 few TGCGCCAGCAGCCGGGACAGGGGGCATGCAGATACGCAGTATTTT CASSRDRGHADTQYF
TRBJ2-7 TRBV30 NA NA TGTGCCTGGAGTACTACCTACGAGCAGTACTTC CAWSTTYEQYF
TRBJ2-1 TRBV12-3/TRBV12-4 TRBD2 many TGTGCCAGCACCCCGGCTAGCGGGATTGGGGATGAGCAGTTCTTC CASTPASGIGDEQFF
TRBJ1-1 TRBV4-2 TRBD1 NA TGTGCCAGCAGCCCCCAGGGACAGGGGGCTTTCTTT CASSPQGQGAFF
TRBJ1-1 TRBV14 NA NA TGTGCCAGCAGCCTGCCGTTGGCTGAAGCTTTCTTT CASSLPLAEAFF
TRBJ2-2 TRBV5-1 TRBD1 few TGCGCCAGCAGCTACAGGGGCGGCGCAGGGACCGGGGAGCTGTTTTTT CASSYRGGAGTGELFF
TRBJ1-5 TRBV6-1 NA NA TGTGCCGGCAGTGCCGGGACTAGCAATCAGCCCCAGCATTTT CAGSAGTSNQPQHF
TRBJ1-5 TRBV10-3 NA NA TGTGCCATCAGTGAGGGTAGCAATCAGCCCCAGCATTTT CAISEGSNQPQHF
TRBJ2-5 TRBV7-8 NA few TGTGCCAGCAGCCCACCGGGGCTAGAAGAGACCCAGTACTTC CASSPPGLEETQYF
TRBJ2-3 TRBV20-1 NA NA TGCAGTGCTAGGGGCGAACTAGCAAGGACGGGTGCAGATACGCAGTATTTT CSARGELARTGADTQYF
TRBJ2-7 TRBV20-1 NA NA TGCAGTGCTAGAGATCCCCGGGGGCGGGCGAACGAGCAGTACTTC CSARDPRGRANEQYF
TRBJ2-1 TRBV19 NA NA TGTGCCAGTAAATCCCCCACCGGGGGGCCCTACAATGAGCAGTTCTTC CASKSPTGGPYNEQFF
TRBJ2-2 TRBV3-1 NA NA TGTGCCAGCAGCTCCTACAGGGGGGAGCTGTTTTTT CASSSYRGELFF